The rows below give T cell receptor beta chains drawn from one sample of a study of T cell responses to AZD1222 COVID-19 vaccine. Clones were read by immunoSEQ multiplex PCR, and TCRdb kept only the in-frame ones, dropping some. The sample records about 180,000 clones, roughly 94% being singletons. Sequences were derived from peripheral blood, sampled 28 days after the second AZD1222 dose. Receptor source: an adult who received the AZD1222 COVID-19 vaccine. Both conserved end residues are part of each CDR3. The D gene is left open where the match is weak. Rows give clone size only sometimes, using once, few, many, or a class for an expanded clone.

CDR3 DNA,CDR3 protein,V gene,clone size,J gene,D gene
TGTGCCAGTAGTATGGCGGCAGGGTTGGACACTGAAGCTTTCTTT,CASSMAAGLDTEAFF,TRBV19,.,TRBJ1-1,.
TGCGCCAGCGGACGGCTGCTCCCTGATGGCTACACCTTC,CASGRLLPDGYTF,TRBV4-1,.,TRBJ1-2,.
TGCGCCAGCAGAAGGACAGCCATGAACACTGAAGCTTTCTTT,CASRRTAMNTEAFF,TRBV10-2,.,TRBJ1-1,.
TGCGCCAGCAGCCATTCTCGCAGGGACGGGGGCAATGAGCAGTTCTTC,CASSHSRRDGGNEQFF,TRBV4-3,.,TRBJ2-1,.
TGTGCCAGCAGTTATGTGGAGGATGAAAAACTGTTTTTT,CASSYVEDEKLFF,TRBV12-3/TRBV12-4,.,TRBJ1-4,.
TGTGCCAGCAGCTTAGCTAGGTCGGGTGCAGGGTCCTACAATGAGCAGTTCTTC,CASSLARSGAGSYNEQFF,TRBV7-2,.,TRBJ2-1,.
TGTGCCAGCAGCCTTCTAAGCGTCGGGACTGAAGCTTTCTTT,CASSLLSVGTEAFF,TRBV6-5,.,TRBJ1-1,.
TGTGCCACCGCTGAGGCGGCAGGGCACAAGACGGGAAACACCATATATTTT,CATAEAAGHKTGNTIYF,TRBV25-1,.,TRBJ1-3,.
TGTGCCAGCAGTGACTCGACTAGCGGGAGCAATGAGCAGTTCTTC,CASSDSTSGSNEQFF,TRBV6-4,few,TRBJ2-1,TRBD2
TGTGCCAGCAGCCGCGGGATCATGAACACTGAAGCTTTCTTT,CASSRGIMNTEAFF,TRBV7-9,.,TRBJ1-1,.
TGTGCCAGTAGTATAGTAGCTGGCCAACAGCCCCAGCATTTT,CASSIVAGQQPQHF,TRBV19,.,TRBJ1-5,.
TGTGCCACAACTAGGGGACCATACACGAACAATGAGCAGTTCTTC,CATTRGPYTNNEQFF,TRBV25-1,.,TRBJ2-1,.
TGTGCCAGCTCGCCGGGAGTCGGAGAGACCCAGTACTTC,CASSPGVGETQYF,TRBV18,.,TRBJ2-5,.
TGTGCCAGCTCTATCGGTGCCGCCGGGAACACCGGGGAGCTGTTTTTT,CASSIGAAGNTGELFF,TRBV18,.,TRBJ2-2,.
TGTGCCAGCAGCCCGGGCAGCTCCTACGAGCAGTACTTC,CASSPGSSYEQYF,TRBV6-5,.,TRBJ2-7,.
TGTGCCTGGGGGGTCAGGGTGGAAACTAACTATGGCTACACCTTC,CAWGVRVETNYGYTF,TRBV30,once,TRBJ1-2,.
TGTGCCAGCAGTCCCGGGACAGGCCCCTACGAGCAGTACTTC,CASSPGTGPYEQYF,TRBV6-5,.,TRBJ2-7,TRBD1
TGTGCCAGCAGTTTATTCGGGGCACGATCACCCCTCCACTTT,CASSLFGARSPLHF,TRBV27,once,TRBJ1-6,.
TGTGCCAGCAGCGTAAATTCCGGGAGGAATGAGCAGTTCTTC,CASSVNSGRNEQFF,TRBV9,.,TRBJ2-1,TRBD2
TGTGCCAGCAGTTACCAGTCCAGGGGCCCGGGAAACACCATATATTTT,CASSYQSRGPGNTIYF,TRBV28,.,TRBJ1-3,.
TGCAGCGTTGTTGAAGTCTCTGGAAACACCATATATTTT,CSVVEVSGNTIYF,TRBV29-1,.,TRBJ1-3,.
TGTGCCAGTAGTAAACGGGACAGGGAGAATGAAAAACTGTTTTTT,CASSKRDRENEKLFF,TRBV19,.,TRBJ1-4,TRBD1
TGTGCCAGCAGTGAACCGGGTTGGGATGAAAAACTGTTTTTT,CASSEPGWDEKLFF,TRBV6-1,.,TRBJ1-4,.
TGTGCCAGCAGTTACCGTAATTCACCCCTCCACTTT,CASSYRNSPLHF,TRBV6-5,.,TRBJ1-6,.
TGTGCCAGCAGCAAGTTCAACGAGCAGTACTTC,CASSKFNEQYF,TRBV27,.,TRBJ2-7,.
TGTGCCAGCAGTACCACGGGGTTGAATAATTCACCCCTCCACTTT,CASSTTGLNNSPLHF,TRBV28,.,TRBJ1-6,.
TGTGCCAGTAGCCTACGGGACAGGGGCGCCGGGGAGCTGTTTTTT,CASSLRDRGAGELFF,TRBV19,.,TRBJ2-2,TRBD1
TGTGCCACCAGCAGAGATCTGACAGACTACGAGCAGTACTTC,CATSRDLTDYEQYF,TRBV15,.,TRBJ2-7,.
TGTGCCACCCGAGCGGTTCCAGACACTGAAGCTTTCTTT,CATRAVPDTEAFF,TRBV19,.,TRBJ1-1,.
TGTGCCAGCAGCGTGGGATTTCGGACTAGCGGTAATGAGCAGTTCTTC,CASSVGFRTSGNEQFF,TRBV9,.,TRBJ2-1,TRBD2
TGCGCCAGCAGCCCGGTTCTCGGACTAGCGGGAGATGGGGGGTATAACGGGGAGCTGTTTTTT,CASSPVLGLAGDGGYNGELFF,TRBV4-1,.,TRBJ2-2,TRBD2
TGTGCCAGCTCACCAGCAGGGGCAAGGGAGCAGTACTTC,CASSPAGAREQYF,TRBV18,.,TRBJ2-7,.
TGTGCCACCAGTGACCGCGGACAGGGTATAGAGACCCAGTACTTC,CATSDRGQGIETQYF,TRBV24-1,.,TRBJ2-5,TRBD1
TGTGCCAGCAGCGACATCCGCGTCATAGCGAACACCGGGGAGCTGTTTTTT,CASSDIRVIANTGELFF,TRBV7-2,.,TRBJ2-2,.
TGTGCCAGCAGTTCGCTCAGGTTTATGAACACTGAAGCTTTCTTT,CASSSLRFMNTEAFF,TRBV6-2/TRBV6-3,few,TRBJ1-1,.
TGCAGCGTTGTGGGGGAGGGCTACGAGCAGTACTTC,CSVVGEGYEQYF,TRBV29-1,.,TRBJ2-7,TRBD2
TGTGCCAGCAGCTTAGGGGTAGCGGGGATTAGCTCCTACGAGCAGTACTTC,CASSLGVAGISSYEQYF,TRBV11-2,.,TRBJ2-7,TRBD2
TGTGCCAGCAGCTCCCTCCTAACGGTAGATACGCAGTATTTT,CASSSLLTVDTQYF,TRBV11-2,.,TRBJ2-3,.
TGTGCCAGCAGCCCCCCCAAGCGGGGGGTCATAGAGAATGAGCAGTTCTTC,CASSPPKRGVIENEQFF,TRBV7-3,once,TRBJ2-1,TRBD2
TGTGCCAGCAGCTTGGGCCCTGGAGGGGCACCGAGCTCCTACAATGAGCAGTTCTTC,CASSLGPGGAPSSYNEQFF,TRBV5-5,.,TRBJ2-1,.
TGTGCCAGCAGCTTAAATAGGGATCAGCCCCAGCATTTT,CASSLNRDQPQHF,TRBV11-2,.,TRBJ1-5,.
TGTGCCAGCAGTGAACCCCACTCGATGGATGAGCAGTTCTTC,CASSEPHSMDEQFF,TRBV25-1,.,TRBJ2-1,.
TGTGCCAGCAGGGTGACAGGGGCCGGATATGGCTACACCTTC,CASRVTGAGYGYTF,TRBV28,.,TRBJ1-2,TRBD1
TGTGCCAGCAGCGGACAGGGGATCCAAGAGACCCAGTACTTC,CASSGQGIQETQYF,TRBV9,.,TRBJ2-5,TRBD1
TGTGCCAGCAGCTTAGATGGGGCAGTGTCCTACGAGCAGTACTTC,CASSLDGAVSYEQYF,TRBV11-2,.,TRBJ2-7,.
TGTGCCAGTAGTATGCTTGACAGTTCTTTCAATCAGCCCCAGCATTTT,CASSMLDSSFNQPQHF,TRBV19,.,TRBJ1-5,.
TGTGCCAGCAGTGAATTCGGACGGTTTACCTACGAGCAGTACTTC,CASSEFGRFTYEQYF,TRBV6-1,.,TRBJ2-7,.
TGTGCCAGTAGTATAGGTAGAGGGGAGTCCTACGAGCAGTACTTC,CASSIGRGESYEQYF,TRBV19,few,TRBJ2-7,.
TGTGCCAGTAGTATTGAGGGGGTTTTAACTGAAGCTTTCTTT,CASSIEGVLTEAFF,TRBV19,.,TRBJ1-1,.
TGTGCCAGCAGCCGACAGGGCAACTATGGCTACACCTTC,CASSRQGNYGYTF,TRBV7-9,.,TRBJ1-2,TRBD1
TGTGCCAGCAGTTACGGGGGTTCAGCGGAGACCCAGTACTTC,CASSYGGSAETQYF,TRBV6-2/TRBV6-3,.,TRBJ2-5,.
TGTGCCAGCAGCTTCGGACAGGTCGGCTACACCTTC,CASSFGQVGYTF,TRBV5-4,.,TRBJ1-2,TRBD1
TGCGCCAGCAGCCAAGAGCGGAACTACCCATATGGCTACACCTTC,CASSQERNYPYGYTF,TRBV4-1,.,TRBJ1-2,.
TGTGCCAGCACTAAGCAGGGAATGAGCTCCTACGAGCAGTACTTC,CASTKQGMSSYEQYF,TRBV7-9,.,TRBJ2-7,.
TGCGCCAGCAGCTTGGGGATGAACACTGAAGCTTTCTTT,CASSLGMNTEAFF,TRBV5-1,.,TRBJ1-1,.
TGTGCCAGCAGCCCCCAACAGGGGAGTGGCTACACCTTC,CASSPQQGSGYTF,TRBV9,.,TRBJ1-2,TRBD1
TGTGCCAGCAGCCAAGAGGGGGACACCTTGTGGGCCTCCTACGAGCAGTACTTC,CASSQEGDTLWASYEQYF,TRBV14,.,TRBJ2-7,.
TGTGCCAGCTCTCGAAGGTCGAACACCGGGGAGCTGTTTTTT,CASSRRSNTGELFF,TRBV18,.,TRBJ2-2,.